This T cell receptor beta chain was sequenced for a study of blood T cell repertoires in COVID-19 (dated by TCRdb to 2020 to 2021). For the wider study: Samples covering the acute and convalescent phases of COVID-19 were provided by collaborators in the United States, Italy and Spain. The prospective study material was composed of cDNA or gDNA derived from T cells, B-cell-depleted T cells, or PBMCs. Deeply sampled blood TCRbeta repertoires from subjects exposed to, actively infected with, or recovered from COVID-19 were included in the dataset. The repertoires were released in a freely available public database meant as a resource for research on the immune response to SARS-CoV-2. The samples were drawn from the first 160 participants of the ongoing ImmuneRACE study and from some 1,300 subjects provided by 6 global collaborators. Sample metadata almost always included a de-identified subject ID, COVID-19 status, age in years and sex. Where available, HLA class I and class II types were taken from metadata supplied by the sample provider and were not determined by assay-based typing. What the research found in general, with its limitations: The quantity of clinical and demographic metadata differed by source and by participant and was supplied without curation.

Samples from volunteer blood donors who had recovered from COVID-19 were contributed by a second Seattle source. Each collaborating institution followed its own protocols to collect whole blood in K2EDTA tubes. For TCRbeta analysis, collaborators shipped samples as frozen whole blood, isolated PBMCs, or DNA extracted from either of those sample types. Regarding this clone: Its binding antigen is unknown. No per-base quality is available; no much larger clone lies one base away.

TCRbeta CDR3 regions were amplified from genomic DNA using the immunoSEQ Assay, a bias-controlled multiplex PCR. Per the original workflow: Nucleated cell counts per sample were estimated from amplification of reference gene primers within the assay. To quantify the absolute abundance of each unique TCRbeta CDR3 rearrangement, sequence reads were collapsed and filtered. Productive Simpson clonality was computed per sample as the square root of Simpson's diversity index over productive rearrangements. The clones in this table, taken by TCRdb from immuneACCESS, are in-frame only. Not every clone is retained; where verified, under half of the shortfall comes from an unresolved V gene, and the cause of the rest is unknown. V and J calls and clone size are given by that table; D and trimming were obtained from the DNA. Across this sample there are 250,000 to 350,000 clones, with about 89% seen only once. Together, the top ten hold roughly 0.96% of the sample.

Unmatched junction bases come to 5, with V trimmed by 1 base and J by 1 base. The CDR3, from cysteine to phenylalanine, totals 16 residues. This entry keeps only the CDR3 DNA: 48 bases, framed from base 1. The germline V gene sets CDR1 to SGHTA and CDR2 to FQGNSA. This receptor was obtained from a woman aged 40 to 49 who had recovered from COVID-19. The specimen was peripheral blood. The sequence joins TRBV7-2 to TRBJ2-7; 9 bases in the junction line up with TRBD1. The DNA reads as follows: TGTGCCAGCAGCTTAGGAGGGACAGGGCCATCCTACGAGCAGTACTTC. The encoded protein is CASSLGGTGPSYEQYF.